This T cell receptor beta chain was profiled in a study of shared clonotypes between healthy human individuals. Study summary: A couple of women and a few men aged 18 to 49 served as donors.

With 1 base clipped from V and 7 bases from J, the junction kept 7 bases outside the gene matches. There are 16 residues in the CDR3. CDR1 is SGHRS and CDR2 is YFSETQ in the germline V gene. For each subset, genomic DNA was distributed in equal portions over several immunoSEQ plates. Authors' data handling: For the immunoSEQ data, sequences were junction-only without quality scores, so filtering differed. Profiled with immunoSEQ multiplex PCR; TCRdb holds only in-frame clones, not every one. The DNA gave D and trimming, while V, J and clone size come from that table. Of some 470,000 clones listed, 76% are singletons. Some 90 million PBMCs supplied genomic DNA for unsorted samples.

The sample consisted of PBMCs. This clonotype originated in a woman in her thirties or forties in good health. Some clones in this sample may be carry-over from other donors' samples. V is TRBV5-1 and J is TRBJ2-2; 10 bases are a match to TRBD1. This CDR3 reads CASSLPDRGFDGELFF. The CDR3 bases are TGCGCCAGCAGCTTGCCGGACAGGGGGTTCGACGGGGAGCTGTTTTTT. Variable domain in full (rest from reference TRBV5-1 and TRBJ2-2): KAGVTQTPRYLIKTRGQQVTLSCSPISGHRSVSWYQQTPGQGLQFLFEYFSETQRNKGNFPGRFSGRQFSNSRSEMNVSTLELGDSALYLCASSLPDRGFDGELFFGEGSRLTVL.